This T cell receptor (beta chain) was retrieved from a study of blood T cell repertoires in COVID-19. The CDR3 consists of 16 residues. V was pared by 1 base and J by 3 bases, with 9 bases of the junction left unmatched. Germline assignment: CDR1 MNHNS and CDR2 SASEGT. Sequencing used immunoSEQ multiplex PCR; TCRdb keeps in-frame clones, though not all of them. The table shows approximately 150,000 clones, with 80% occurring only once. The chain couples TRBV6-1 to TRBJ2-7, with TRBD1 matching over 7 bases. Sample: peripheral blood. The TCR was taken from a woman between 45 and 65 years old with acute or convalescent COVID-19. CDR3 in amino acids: CASSEGSGTAVYEQYF. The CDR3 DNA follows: TGTGCCAGCAGTGAAGGCTCCGGGACAGCCGTCTACGAGCAGTACTTC.